This T cell receptor beta chain is drawn from a study of blood T cell repertoires in COVID-19 (dated by TCRdb to 2020 to 2022). Background on the whole study: Samples covering the acute and convalescent phases of COVID-19 were provided by collaborators in the United States, Italy and Spain. The material from the prospective study consisted of cDNA or gDNA derived from T cells, B-cell-depleted T cells, or PBMCs. Subjects who had been exposed to COVID-19, were actively infected with it, or had recovered from it provided the deeply sampled blood TCRbeta repertoires that made up the dataset. A freely available public database, intended as a resource for researchers studying the immune response to SARS-CoV-2, is where the repertoires were released. Samples were obtained from the ongoing ImmuneRACE study (first 160 participants) and from about 1,300 subjects provided by 6 global collaborators. A de-identified subject ID, COVID-19 status, age in years and sex were almost always included in the sample metadata. Where available, HLA class I and class II types were taken from metadata supplied by the sample provider and were not determined by assay-based typing. The paper's findings and limits, for the study overall: Clinical and demographic metadata were provided uncurated, with the amount varying by source and participant.

TCRbeta CDR3 regions were amplified from genomic DNA using the immunoSEQ Assay, a bias-controlled multiplex PCR. On the study's bioinformatics: Nucleated cell counts per sample were estimated from amplification of reference gene primers within the assay. To quantify the absolute abundance of each unique TCRbeta CDR3 rearrangement, sequence reads were collapsed and filtered. For each sample, productive Simpson clonality was calculated as the square root of Simpson's diversity index across productive rearrangements. TCRdb obtained this table from immuneACCESS and retained in-frame rearrangements with V and J assigned. These tables miss some clones; where compared with another copy, unresolved V genes account for less than half of the shortfall, and the remainder is unexplained. The V and J calls and clone size come from that table; D and trimming were worked out from the DNA. The sample profile shows hundreds of thousands of clones; about 83% of them were found once. The top ten constitute approximately 9.3% of the sample.

In the prospective study, participants were roughly 18 to 100 years old, resided in fewer than 25 geographic areas of the United States, and were enrolled through a virtual design. In the prospective study, cohorts were assigned on the basis of participant-reported clinical history obtained from a screening survey and a study questionnaire. Recovered participants in ImmuneRACE Cohort 3 were defined by two consecutive negative NP/OP PCR tests, clearance by a healthcare professional, or resolution of symptoms. Each participant in the prospective study had whole blood, serum and a nasopharyngeal or oropharyngeal swab collected by mobile phlebotomists. Additional blood draws and questionnaires over an approximately two-month period could optionally be provided by prospective study participants. Before DNA extraction, prospective study blood samples were shipped either frozen or at room temperature.

The CDR3 has 19 amino acids, counting the end cysteine and phenylalanine. The kept DNA is CDR3 alone, 57 bases in frame from the first base. Trimming takes 0 bases from V and 0 bases from J, and the germline ends sit 21 bases apart. Comments on this clone: Its antigen is still unknown. Base-call qualities are not available, and no considerably larger clone is one nucleotide away.

Rearrangement joined TRBV5-3 to TRBJ1-2; the D gene is possibly TRBD1, with 5 bases matching. TRBV5-3 is known as an ORF, though its function is uncertain. Sample: PBMCs or T cells enriched from blood (not recorded which). The receptor comes from a woman aged 45-60 years who had recovered from COVID-19. The CDR3 reads CARSLACLHRCPSNYGYTF. The DNA is as follows: TGTGCCAGAAGCTTGGCCTGTCTCCACAGGTGCCCCTCTAACTATGGCTACACCTTC.